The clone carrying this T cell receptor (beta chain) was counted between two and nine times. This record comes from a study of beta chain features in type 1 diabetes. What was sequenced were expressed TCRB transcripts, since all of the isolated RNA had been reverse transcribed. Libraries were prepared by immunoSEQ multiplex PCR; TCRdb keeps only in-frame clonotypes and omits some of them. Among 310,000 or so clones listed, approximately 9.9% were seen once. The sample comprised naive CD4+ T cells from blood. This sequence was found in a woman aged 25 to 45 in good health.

CDR3 residues: CASSPAATLGNEQFF. The CDR3 bases are TGTGCCAGCAGTCCCGCAGCCACACTAGGAAATGAGCAGTTCTTC. V and J are TRBV25-1 and TRBJ2-1, with D tentatively TRBD2 (5 bases). Trimming stripped 5 bases from V and 7 bases from J, with 18 bases between. This CDR3 region has 15 residues. CDR1 is MGHDK and CDR2 is SYGVNS in the germline V gene.